This T cell receptor beta chain is from a study of cytomegalovirus exposure and HLA in healthy donors. The CDR3 length is 16 residues. Germline lookup yields CDR1 LNHDA and CDR2 SQIVND (reference sequence). V was pared by 1 base and J by 5 bases, with 5 bases of the junction left unmatched. Findings and caveats of the study: Sequencing depth across donors, presence/absence analyses assumed, was roughly uniform.

As for this clone: No antigen is known for it.

It was with 60 Vbeta and 13 Jbeta primers that the PCR ran. Study processing details: The count from a later analysis was about 80 million unique TCR beta chains, roughly 11 million of them shared. The protocol was immunoSEQ multiplex PCR, while the TCRdb copy is restricted to in-frame clones and leaves out a portion. V and J calls and clone size are given by that table; D and trimming were obtained from the DNA. The table has about 150,000 clones, 80% seen once. The clonotype originates from a man aged 30-40 years in good health and CMV-seronegative. The chain links TRBV19 to TRBJ2-3; 11 nucleotides line up with TRBD2. Sequences were obtained from PBMCs. Here the CDR3 reads CASSIGSGRAKDTQYF. The CDR3 bases are TGTGCCAGTAGTATAGGTAGCGGGAGGGCGAAAGATACGCAGTATTTT.